Here is one T cell receptor (beta chain) with its context. J was trimmed by 4 bases and V by 5 bases; bases with no gene match: 2. Germline assignment: CDR1 SNHLY and CDR2 FYNNEI. The length of the CDR3 is 13 residues. The method was immunoSEQ multiplex PCR; TCRdb's version includes in-frame clones alone and lacks a portion of them. This table has some 97,000 clones, around 92% appearing once. This sample is part of a study of T cell changes during pregnancy in multiple sclerosis. This chain joins TRBV2 and TRBJ2-7; 10 bases agree with TRBD1. Sequences were derived from peripheral blood, sampled after pregnancy. The TCR sequence derives from a female donor with multiple sclerosis, enrolled in a pregnancy study. CDR3 loop: CASSKDRGYEQYF. The CDR3, as DNA: TGTGCCAGCAGTAAGGACAGGGGGTACGAGCAGTACTTC. Based on the CDR3 plus reference TRBV2 and TRBJ2-7, the full variable domain is EPEVTQTPSHQVTQMGQEVILRCVPISNHLYFYWYRQILGQKVEFLVSFYNNEISEKSEIFDDQFSVERPDGSNFTLKIRSTKLEDSAMYFCASSKDRGYEQYFGPGTRLTVT.